Listed below are T cell receptor beta chains from one sample, sequenced in a study of CD8 T cells in ankylosing spondylitis. MiXCR, run by TCRdb on the 5' RACE reads, gives a single entry per CDR3 protein. Of roughly 440,000 distinct CDR3 sequences in the sample, roughly 15% were seen once. The sequencing input was blood, either unsorted or a sorted T cell fraction (not recorded which). The receptors shown here come from a male donor with ankylosing spondylitis. Both conserved end residues are part of each CDR3. Each record gives: clone size, V gene, J gene, CDR3 protein. A row's size may be missing; if present it is once, few, many or a size class.

clone size: .; V gene: TRBV5-1; J gene: TRBJ1-5; CDR3 protein: CASSVGAGQPQHF
clone size: .; V gene: TRBV6-2/TRBV6-3; J gene: TRBJ2-1; CDR3 protein: CASSYSDSGRRGEQFF
clone size: few; V gene: TRBV2; J gene: TRBJ2-1; CDR3 protein: CASSEDRDNEQFF
clone size: .; V gene: TRBV15; J gene: TRBJ2-1; CDR3 protein: CATSIRAGTYNEQFF
clone size: .; V gene: TRBV6-1; J gene: TRBJ1-5; CDR3 protein: CASSTLVGNQPQHF
clone size: .; V gene: TRBV7-9; J gene: TRBJ2-3; CDR3 protein: CASSVARQTQYF
clone size: .; V gene: TRBV5-1; J gene: TRBJ2-5; CDR3 protein: CASRTTSGGTQETQYF
clone size: few; V gene: TRBV2; J gene: TRBJ2-1; CDR3 protein: CASRYRDGLYNEQFF
clone size: few; V gene: TRBV20-1; J gene: TRBJ2-7; CDR3 protein: CSANQPGVHEQYF
clone size: .; V gene: TRBV19; J gene: TRBJ1-3; CDR3 protein: CASTTTRNTIYF
clone size: .; V gene: TRBV6-2/TRBV6-3; J gene: TRBJ2-4; CDR3 protein: CASSPGGLGKNIQYF
clone size: .; V gene: TRBV6-2/TRBV6-3; J gene: TRBJ2-1; CDR3 protein: CASRGQGKGNEQFF
clone size: few; V gene: TRBV2; J gene: TRBJ2-1; CDR3 protein: CASSEETSFYNEQFF
clone size: few; V gene: TRBV7-2; J gene: TRBJ2-2; CDR3 protein: CASSLGLAGVGTGELFF
clone size: .; V gene: TRBV15; J gene: TRBJ1-5; CDR3 protein: CATSRGWVQLPQPQHF
clone size: many; V gene: TRBV7-2; J gene: TRBJ2-4; CDR3 protein: CASSNKETKNIQYF
clone size: few; V gene: TRBV7-2; J gene: TRBJ2-7; CDR3 protein: CASSPRVAGRYEQYF
clone size: .; V gene: TRBV7-3; J gene: TRBJ2-7; CDR3 protein: CASSFGMTGAYEQYF
clone size: many; V gene: TRBV11-2; J gene: TRBJ1-5; CDR3 protein: CASSSLTGSNQPQHF
clone size: .; V gene: TRBV11-2; J gene: TRBJ2-7; CDR3 protein: CASSPSSGSGNEQYF
clone size: .; V gene: TRBV7-9; J gene: TRBJ2-7; CDR3 protein: CASSPQGQLAGGIEQYF
clone size: .; V gene: TRBV6-1; J gene: TRBJ1-2; CDR3 protein: CASSFGTIYGYTF
clone size: many; V gene: TRBV20-1; J gene: TRBJ1-2; CDR3 protein: CSASDTGYQVGYTF
clone size: few; V gene: TRBV5-1; J gene: TRBJ1-6; CDR3 protein: CASSAGQVDSPLHF
clone size: .; V gene: TRBV7-8; J gene: TRBJ2-5; CDR3 protein: CASSLESRDETQYF
clone size: few; V gene: TRBV12-3/TRBV12-4; J gene: TRBJ1-2; CDR3 protein: CASTFASLGYTF
clone size: few; V gene: TRBV7-2; J gene: TRBJ2-1; CDR3 protein: CASSLEVRNEQFF
clone size: few; V gene: TRBV28; J gene: TRBJ1-5; CDR3 protein: CASSLLAVNQPQHF
clone size: .; V gene: TRBV20-1; J gene: TRBJ2-5; CDR3 protein: CSAREGSATKTQYF
clone size: .; V gene: TRBV5-1; J gene: TRBJ1-1; CDR3 protein: CASSLGQGIGYTEAFF
clone size: few; V gene: TRBV7-9; J gene: TRBJ1-5; CDR3 protein: CASSRISNQPQHF
clone size: few; V gene: TRBV20-1; J gene: TRBJ2-1; CDR3 protein: CSARAFQGSGGYNEQFF
clone size: .; V gene: TRBV5-1; J gene: TRBJ2-5; CDR3 protein: CASSLESRGKTQYF
clone size: few; V gene: TRBV12-3/TRBV12-4; J gene: TRBJ1-1; CDR3 protein: CASSFSQGYNTEAFF
clone size: few; V gene: TRBV4-2; J gene: TRBJ1-4; CDR3 protein: CASSQEVTDGGVEKLFF
clone size: few; V gene: TRBV6-2/TRBV6-3; J gene: TRBJ2-7; CDR3 protein: CASSRDDRVGEQYF
clone size: few; V gene: TRBV20-1; J gene: TRBJ1-4; CDR3 protein: CSALSKGEKLFF
clone size: many; V gene: TRBV5-1; J gene: TRBJ1-1; CDR3 protein: CASSLGVLGLNTEAFF
clone size: .; V gene: TRBV6-2/TRBV6-3; J gene: TRBJ1-1; CDR3 protein: CASSQPGGGTEAFF
clone size: few; V gene: TRBV19; J gene: TRBJ2-1; CDR3 protein: CASSPLLTSFDEQFF
clone size: few; V gene: TRBV18; J gene: TRBJ1-1; CDR3 protein: CASSPDRFSMNTEAFF
clone size: .; V gene: TRBV2; J gene: TRBJ1-5; CDR3 protein: CASSEYRADQPQHF
clone size: few; V gene: TRBV20-1; J gene: TRBJ2-2; CDR3 protein: CSAREAVRQGGELFF
clone size: many; V gene: TRBV5-1; J gene: TRBJ1-1; CDR3 protein: CASSLGTGRLGNTEAFF
clone size: .; V gene: TRBV6-1; J gene: TRBJ2-7; CDR3 protein: CASSGDTTRASYEQYF
clone size: few; V gene: TRBV6-5; J gene: TRBJ1-2; CDR3 protein: CASSYSGGYDGYTF
clone size: .; V gene: TRBV5-6; J gene: TRBJ2-5; CDR3 protein: CASSRLGGGETQYF
clone size: .; V gene: TRBV7-8; J gene: TRBJ2-5; CDR3 protein: CASSPSGMVKTQYF
clone size: .; V gene: TRBV15; J gene: TRBJ2-3; CDR3 protein: CATSPRLKGTDTQYF
clone size: .; V gene: TRBV20-1; J gene: TRBJ2-1; CDR3 protein: CSAITRGARDLYNEQFF
clone size: few; V gene: TRBV21-1; J gene: TRBJ2-4; CDR3 protein: CASSKLDSKNIQYF
clone size: few; V gene: TRBV4-1; J gene: TRBJ1-1; CDR3 protein: CASSQGLPGGGQAFF
clone size: .; V gene: TRBV13; J gene: TRBJ2-3; CDR3 protein: CASSPRRSVADTQYF
clone size: .; V gene: TRBV20-1; J gene: TRBJ2-5; CDR3 protein: CSASTSSLGRGETQYF
clone size: .; V gene: TRBV12-3/TRBV12-4; J gene: TRBJ2-2; CDR3 protein: CASSFQSPTIGGELFF